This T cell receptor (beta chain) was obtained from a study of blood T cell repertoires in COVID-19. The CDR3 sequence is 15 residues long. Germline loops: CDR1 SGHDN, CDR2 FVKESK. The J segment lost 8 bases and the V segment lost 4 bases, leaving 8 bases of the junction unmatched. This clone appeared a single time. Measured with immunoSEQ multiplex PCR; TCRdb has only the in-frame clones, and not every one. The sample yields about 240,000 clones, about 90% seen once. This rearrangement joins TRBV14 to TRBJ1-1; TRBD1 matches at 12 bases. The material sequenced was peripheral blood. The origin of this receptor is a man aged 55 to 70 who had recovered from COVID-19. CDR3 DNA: TGTGCCAGCAGCCCCCCGGGACAGGGGGCGCAGGAAGCTTTCTTT. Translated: CASSPPGQGAQEAFF.